These T cell receptor beta chains were read from a single sample in a study of T cell responses to AZD1222 COVID-19 vaccine. The assay was immunoSEQ multiplex PCR, and TCRdb's table has in-frame clones only and misses some. This sample has 90,000 to 120,000 clones, with approximately 91% found just once. The source material was peripheral blood, sampled on day 0 of AZD1222 vaccination. The receptors originated from an adult in good health. Both conserved end residues are part of each CDR3. Each record gives: V gene, clone size, CDR3 protein. Clone size is shown for a subset of rows, as once, few, many or a class of expanded clone.

>TRBV6-5|.
CASNAGQTPYEQYF
>TRBV18|.
CASSRGIWYGYTF
>TRBV6-4|.
CASSDGPGRNEKLFF
>TRBV6-5|.
CASSRDRGIYGYTF
>TRBV28|.
CASSYLGTNYGYTF
>TRBV5-1|.
CASSSLAGGSMGNEQFF
>TRBV11-1|.
CASSRTSGSVEQYF
>TRBV5-1|.
CASSFGPGNTIYF
>TRBV5-4|.
CASSLGTANTEAFF
>TRBV10-3|.
CAISQGAPLYGYTF
>TRBV19|.
CAARRSGLTNTGELFF
>TRBV19|.
CASSFRNTEAFF
>TRBV19|once
CASRGGDWGNQPQHF
>TRBV2|.
CAIHRGPYPTEAFF
>TRBV27|.
CASRNTGELFF
>TRBV12-3/TRBV12-4|.
CASSSTGPQPQHF
>TRBV12-3/TRBV12-4|.
CASSLGRKYGYTF
>TRBV3-1/TRBV3-2|.
CASSQGVGQGNEKLFF
>TRBV28|.
CASSPRTGNFLYGYTF
>TRBV30|.
CAWASANNQPQHF
>TRBV6-5|.
CASRGLRGWDEQFF
>TRBV7-2|.
CASSLAGNGYTF
>TRBV7-2|once
CASSRPWSEQFF
>TRBV5-5|.
CASSSNFISGNTIYF
>TRBV5-5|.
CASSSPPWKGGRATDTQYF
>TRBV5-4|.
CASSSLGSYGYTF
>TRBV18|.
CASSPGGSENQPQHF
>TRBV28|.
CASSFRQGLTNEKLFF
>TRBV7-9|.
CASSPSYQGMDNSPLHF
>TRBV14|.
CASSQTTSTDTQYF
>TRBV11-2|.
CASSTGSPGNTIYF
>TRBV18|.
CASSNRGTGELFF
>TRBV28|once
CASSPGGRNEKLFF
>TRBV2|few
CASRQDREETQYF
>TRBV27|once
CAVQGAHTQYF
>TRBV4-1|.
CASSHLSEREQYF
>TRBV5-1|.
CASSRDGRNRGDGYTF
>TRBV5-1|once
CASSLGGEVEQFF
>TRBV7-8|.
CASSLWLGTEGYTF
>TRBV5-1|.
CASSLPGDGYTF
>TRBV5-1|.
CASSNRGWDYGYTF
>TRBV11-2|once
CATGGALGYTF
>TRBV10-3|.
CAISEGPPDEIDRYTF
>TRBV3-1/TRBV3-2|.
CASSAQTGGIYGYTF
>TRBV5-1|.
CASKQPNTEAFF
>TRBV5-4|.
CASSLRAGSTDTQYF
>TRBV7-2|.
CASSEGRLQPQHF
>TRBV4-1|.
CASSQGLSVGVTNQPQHF